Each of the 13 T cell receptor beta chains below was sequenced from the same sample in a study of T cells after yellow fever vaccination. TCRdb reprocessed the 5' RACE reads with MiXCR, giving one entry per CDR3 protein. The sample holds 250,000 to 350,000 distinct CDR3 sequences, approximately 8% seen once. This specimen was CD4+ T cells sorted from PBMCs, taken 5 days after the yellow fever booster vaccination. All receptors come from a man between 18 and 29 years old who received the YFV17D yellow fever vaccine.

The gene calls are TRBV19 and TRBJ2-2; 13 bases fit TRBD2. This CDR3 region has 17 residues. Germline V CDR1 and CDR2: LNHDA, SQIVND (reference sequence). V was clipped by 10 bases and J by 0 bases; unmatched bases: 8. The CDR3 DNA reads TGTGCCACCGGGCTGGGACTAGCGGGGTCGAACACCGGGGAGCTGTTTTTT. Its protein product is CATGLGLAGSNTGELFF.

CDR3 in amino acids: CASSQDPAGSRYGYTF. The DNA for the CDR3 is TGTGCCAGCAGCCAAGATCCCGCAGGGTCGCGCTATGGCTACACCTTC. The chain is built from TRBV4-2 and TRBJ1-2; TRBD1 is a possible D gene (5 bases). Trimming removed 0 bases at V and 4 bases at J, with 15 bases between. Germline values: CDR1 LGHNA, CDR2 YNFKEQ. The CDR3 contains 16 residues.

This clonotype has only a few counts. CDR3 residues: CSAARGDPSSYNSPLHF. The CDR3, as DNA: TGCAGTGCCGCCCGGGGGGACCCGAGCTCCTATAATTCACCCCTCCACTTT. J is TRBJ1-6 and V is TRBV20-1; tentative D call: TRBD1 (5 bases). This CDR3 region has 17 residues. V was shortened by 6 bases and J by 0 bases, with 18 bases between the two germline ends. Germline assignment: CDR1 DFQATT and CDR2 SNEGSKA (reference sequence).

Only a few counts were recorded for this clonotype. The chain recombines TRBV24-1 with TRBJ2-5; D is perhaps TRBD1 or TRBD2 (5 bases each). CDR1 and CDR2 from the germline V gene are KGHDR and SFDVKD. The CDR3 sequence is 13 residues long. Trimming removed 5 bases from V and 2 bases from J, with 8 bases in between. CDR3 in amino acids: CATSGREQETQYF. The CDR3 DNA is TGTGCCACCAGTGGCAGGGAGCAAGAGACCCAGTACTTC.

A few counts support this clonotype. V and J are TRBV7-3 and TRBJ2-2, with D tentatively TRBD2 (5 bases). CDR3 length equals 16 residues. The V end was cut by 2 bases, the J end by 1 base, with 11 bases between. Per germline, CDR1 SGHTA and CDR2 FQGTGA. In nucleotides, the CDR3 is TGTGCCAGCAGCTTAGCGGGCGCTCTGAACACCGGGGAGCTGTTTTTT. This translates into CASSLAGALNTGELFF.

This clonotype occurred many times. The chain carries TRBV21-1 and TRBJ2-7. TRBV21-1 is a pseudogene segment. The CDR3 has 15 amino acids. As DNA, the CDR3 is TGTGCCAGCAGCACATCCTACCGGAGCTCCTACGAGCAGTACGTC. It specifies CASSTSYRSSYEQYV.

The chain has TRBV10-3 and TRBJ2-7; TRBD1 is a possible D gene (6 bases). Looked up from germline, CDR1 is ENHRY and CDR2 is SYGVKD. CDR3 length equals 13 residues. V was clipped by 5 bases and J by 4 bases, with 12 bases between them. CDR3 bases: TGTGCCATCAGTCAACAGGGTTCTTACGAGCAGTACGTC. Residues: CAISQQGSYEQYV.

The chain's CDR3 is CASSPSFADTQYF. For the CDR3, the DNA is TGCGCCAGCAGCCCATCCTTTGCGGATACGCAGTATTTT. This chain connects TRBV4-3 to TRBJ2-3; no definite D call. The germline V gene encodes CDR1 LGHNA and CDR2 YSLEER. This CDR3 contains 13 residues. With 4 bases removed from V and 6 bases from J, the gap between germline ends came to 11 bases.

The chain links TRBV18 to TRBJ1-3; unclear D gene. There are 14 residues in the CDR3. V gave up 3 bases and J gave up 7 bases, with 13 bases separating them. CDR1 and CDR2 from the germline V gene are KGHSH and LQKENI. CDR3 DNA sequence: TGTGCCAGCTCACCGGACGGACGTCGGAACACCATATATTTT. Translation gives CASSPDGRRNTIYF.

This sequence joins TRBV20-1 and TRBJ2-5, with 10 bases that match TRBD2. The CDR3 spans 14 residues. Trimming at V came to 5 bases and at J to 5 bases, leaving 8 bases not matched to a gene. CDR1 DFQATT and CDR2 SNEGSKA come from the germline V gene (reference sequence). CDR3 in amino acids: CSADLAGVGETQYF. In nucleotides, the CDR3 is TGCAGTGCTGACCTAGCGGGGGTAGGGGAGACCCAGTACTTC.

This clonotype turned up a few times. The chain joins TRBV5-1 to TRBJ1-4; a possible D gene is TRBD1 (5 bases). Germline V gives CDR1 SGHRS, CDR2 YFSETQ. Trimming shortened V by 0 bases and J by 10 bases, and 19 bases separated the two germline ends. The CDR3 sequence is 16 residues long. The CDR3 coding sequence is TGCGCCAGCAGCTTGGGCTCCGGAGGGCTGGGGGGAAAACTGTTTTTT. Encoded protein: CASSLGSGGLGGKLFF.

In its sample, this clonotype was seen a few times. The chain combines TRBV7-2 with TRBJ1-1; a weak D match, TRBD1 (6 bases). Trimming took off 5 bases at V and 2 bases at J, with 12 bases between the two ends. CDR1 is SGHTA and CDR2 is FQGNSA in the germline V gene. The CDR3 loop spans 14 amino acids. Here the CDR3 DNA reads TGTGCCAGCAGCCGCGGGGGCCTAAACACTGAAGCTTTCTTT. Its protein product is CASSRGGLNTEAFF.

CDR3 nucleotide sequence: TGCGCCAGCAGCCAAGGTTGGGGCAGAGGATCAAAGTCTGCTGAAGCTTTCTTT. Translated, it gives CASSQGWGRGSKSAEAFF. This rearrangement joins TRBV4-1 to TRBJ1-1; maybe TRBD1 (5 bases). The V and J ends lost 1 base and 6 bases respectively, with 24 bases between them. Germline V gene lookup returns CDR1 MGHRA and CDR2 YSYEKL. The CDR3 has 18 residues.